These 10 T cell receptor beta chains came from one sample sequenced in a study of cytomegalovirus exposure and HLA in healthy donors. The PCR contained 60 Vbeta and 13 Jbeta primers. This table comes from immunoSEQ multiplex PCR, and its TCRdb copy is limited to in-frame clones, with some not included. Of 100,000 to 150,000 clones listed, around 77% are singletons. Sequenced: PBMCs. The receptors were sampled from a man aged 25 to 40 in good health and CMV-seronegative.

This clone occurred once. This chain uses TRBV9 with TRBJ2-2, with D possibly matching TRBD2 (5 bases). The CDR3 spans 15 residues. Trimming took off 4 bases at V and 7 bases at J, with 17 bases between the two ends. Germline CDR1 SGDLS, CDR2 YYNGEE. In nucleotides, the CDR3 is TGTGCCAGCAGCCCAAGTTCGGGGTGGGGCGGGGAGCTGTTTTTT. Translation: CASSPSSGWGGELFF. Filled out from reference TRBV9 and TRBJ2-2, the complete variable domain reads DSGVTQTPKHLITATGQRVTLRCSPRSGDLSVYWYQQSLDQGLQFLIQYYNGEERAKGNILERFSAQQFPDLHSELNLSSLELGDSALYFCASSPSSGWGGELFFGEGSRLTVL.

J is TRBJ1-2 and V is TRBV28; 10 positions match TRBD1. Germline CDR1 MDHEN, CDR2 SYDVKM. J gave up 3 bases and V 6 bases, and 7 bases lay outside the gene matches. This CDR3 has 15 amino acids. The CDR3 loop reads CASRRGTGVDYGYTF. The CDR3 DNA reads as TGTGCCAGCAGACGGGGGACAGGGGTGGACTATGGCTACACCTTC.

The rearrangement links TRBV28 to TRBJ2-1; TRBD2 agrees at 11 bases. Per germline, CDR1 MDHEN and CDR2 SYDVKM. The length of the CDR3 is 17 residues. J lost 3 bases, V lost 2 bases, and 6 bases had no gene match. CDR3 sequence: CASSLGPGLAVYNEQFF. The CDR3 region has the DNA TGTGCCAGCAGTTTAGGACCGGGACTAGCGGTCTACAATGAGCAGTTCTTC.

This chain joins TRBV19 and TRBJ1-3, with D perhaps TRBD1 (6 bases). Trimming removed 4 bases at V and 0 bases at J, with 19 bases between. Germline V lookup: CDR1 LNHDA, CDR2 SQIVND (reference sequence). This CDR3 comprises 18 residues. The CDR3 loop is CASSTYSGHTSSGNTIYF. DNA of the CDR3: TGTGCCAGTAGTACCTACTCGGGACATACGAGCTCTGGAAACACCATATATTTT. Full variable domain (outside the CDR3, taken from reference TRBV19 and TRBJ1-3): DGGITQSPKYLFRKEGQNVTLSCEQNLNHDAMYWYRQDPGQGLRLIYYSQIVNDFQKGDIAEGYSVSREKKESFPLTVTSAQKNPTAFYLCASSTYSGHTSSGNTIYFGEGSWLTVV.

The chain recombines TRBV18 with TRBJ1-2; no firm D call. The germline V gene has CDR1 KGHSH and CDR2 LQKENI. V lost 0 bases to trimming and J lost 7 bases, with 12 bases between them. This CDR3 region has 14 residues. The CDR3 region has the DNA TGTGCCAGCTCACCACCGTCGGAGGGCGCTGGCTACACCTTC. Protein: CASSPPSEGAGYTF.

The chain combines TRBV5-1 with TRBJ1-2; unclear D gene. V was trimmed by 4 bases and J by 5 bases, leaving 12 bases between them. The germline gives CDR1 SGHRS, CDR2 YFSETQ. The CDR3 extends over 13 amino acids. The chain's CDR3 is CASSEEGGYGYTF. For the CDR3, the DNA is TGCGCCAGCAGCGAGGAGGGTGGATATGGCTACACCTTC.

The chain has TRBV11-3 and TRBJ2-7, with D possibly being TRBD2 (6 bases). Germline-derived CDR1 and CDR2 are SGHNT and YENEEA. The CDR3 runs to 13 residues. V was cut by 1 base and J by 3 bases, with 7 bases left in between. CDR3 sequence (DNA): TGTGCCAGCAGCTTAGGGGGGGACTACGAGCAGTACTTC. Amino acids: CASSLGGDYEQYF.

V gene TRBV4-2 combines with J gene TRBJ2-1, with 7 nucleotides matching TRBD2. Germline trimming cut 1 base from V and 4 bases from J; bases unmatched to any gene: 7. Germline-derived CDR1 and CDR2 are LGHNA and YNFKEQ. There are 16 residues in the CDR3. As DNA, the CDR3 is TGTGCCAGCAGCCAAGTTCTAGCGGACAAATACAATGAGCAGTTCTTC. It specifies CASSQVLADKYNEQFF.

This clone was observed a few times. The chain has TRBV19 and TRBJ2-1; 11 bases line up with TRBD2. Germline assignment: CDR1 LNHDA and CDR2 SQIVND (reference sequence). CDR3 length: 20 residues. V was clipped by 1 base and J by 7 bases; unmatched bases: 18. CDR3 in DNA: TGTGCCAGTAGTATAGTCGTTCTTGGCGGGACTAGCGGTAGAGGGAATGAGCAGTTCTTC. The encoded protein is CASSIVVLGGTSGRGNEQFF. The complete variable domain, with remaining parts taken from reference TRBV19 and TRBJ2-1, reads DGGITQSPKYLFRKEGQNVTLSCEQNLNHDAMYWYRQDPGQGLRLIYYSQIVNDFQKGDIAEGYSVSREKKESFPLTVTSAQKNPTAFYLCASSIVVLGGTSGRGNEQFFGPGTRLTVL.

Note on this clone: An end of the junction does not agree with germline; a read error may underlie this. The rearrangement uses TRBV7-7 and TRBJ2-1, with D hard to call. There are 13 residues in the CDR3. Per germline, CDR1 SSHAT and CDR2 FNYEAQ (reference sequence). DNA for the CDR3: TGTGCTAGCAGCTTAGGCGGTGCCTCTGAGCAGTTCTTC. Its protein product is CASSLGGASEQFF.